Presented here are 20 T cell receptor beta chains from one specimen sequenced in a study of control samples from healthy donors and cancer patients. Sequenced by immunoSEQ multiplex PCR; TCRdb stores in-frame clones only, minus some. The profile shows 55,000 to 90,000 clones, about 87% of them singletons. The sequenced sample consisted of blood. These receptors all come from a middle-aged man in good health.

This chain connects TRBV5-4 to TRBJ1-2, with 7 bases fitting TRBD1. The CDR3 spans 14 residues. V lost 4 bases to trimming and J lost 2 bases; unmatched junction nucleotides: 5. In germline, CDR1 is SGHNT, CDR2 YYREEE (reference sequence). The CDR3 sequence: CASSQDRENYGYTF. The CDR3 DNA reads TGTGCCAGCAGCCAAGACAGGGAAAACTATGGCTACACCTTC.

V usage is TRBV24-1 and J usage is TRBJ1-3; D gene unclear. Trimming took off 6 bases at V and 2 bases at J, with 10 bases between the two ends. The germline V gene encodes CDR1 KGHDR and CDR2 SFDVKD. This CDR3 has 14 residues. The CDR3 loop reads CATSPREPGNTIYF. Here the CDR3 DNA reads TGTGCCACCAGTCCCCGGGAACCTGGAAACACCATATATTTT.

V and J are TRBV5-1 and TRBJ2-3, with TRBD2 matching 7 bases. V dropped 6 bases and J dropped 2; count of bases not matched to a gene: 9. The CDR3 is 15 residues long. Looked up from germline, CDR1 is SGHRS and CDR2 is YFSETQ. As DNA, the CDR3 is TGCGCCAGCAAACCAAGAGCGGGGAACACAGATACGCAGTATTTT. This translates into CASKPRAGNTDTQYF.

V is TRBV2 and J is TRBJ2-2; D perhaps matches TRBD1 (6 bases). CDR1 SNHLY and CDR2 FYNNEI come from the germline V gene. This CDR3 has 15 amino acids. Trimming removed 2 bases at V and 5 bases at J, with 12 bases between. Here the CDR3 DNA reads TGTGCCAGCAGTGAAACCCAGGGGCGGACCGGGGAGCTGTTTTTT. Its translation is CASSETQGRTGELFF.

V is TRBV12-3 or TRBV12-4 and J is TRBJ1-2; D gene ambiguous. V lost 6 bases and J 6 bases, leaving 11 bases between the germline ends. The CDR3 loop spans 12 amino acids. Here the CDR3 reads CASRGITDGYTF. The CDR3 nucleotides are TGTGCCAGCAGGGGAATAACAGATGGCTACACCTTC.

The V gene is TRBV7-2, the J gene TRBJ2-7; perhaps TRBD2 as D (8 bases). This CDR3 is built from 19 residues. The V end was cut by 2 bases, the J end by 4 bases, with 27 bases between. Germline CDR1 is SGHTA and CDR2 is FQGNSA. The CDR3 bases are TGTGCCAGCAGCTTATCCCCCTCCCTAGGGGGCGGGGGGAATTACGAGCAGTACTTC. This codes for CASSLSPSLGGGGNYEQYF.

This clone has only a few counts. This rearrangement joins TRBV4-2 to TRBJ2-4, with D perhaps matching TRBD2 (5 bases). This CDR3 spans 16 amino acids. Germline lookup yields CDR1 LGHNA and CDR2 YNFKEQ. V was clipped by 1 base and J by 0 bases, with 10 bases between them. CDR3 sequence (DNA): TGTGCCAGCAGCCAAGGTCTAGCCGAAGCCAAAAACATTCAGTACTTC. It codes for CASSQGLAEAKNIQYF.

The rearrangement uses TRBV4-3 and TRBJ2-4, with TRBD2 matching 8 bases. From germline, CDR1 is LGHNA and CDR2 YSLEER. V trimming: 0 bases; J trimming: 2 bases; junction bases outside the gene matches: 18. CDR3 length: 21 residues. The CDR3 reads CASSQEMRAAGVVASKNIQYF. CDR3 coding DNA: TGCGCCAGCAGCCAAGAAATGAGGGCAGCGGGGGTGGTAGCGTCCAAAAACATTCAGTACTTC.

The chain couples TRBV28 to TRBJ2-7; maybe TRBD1 (6 bases). Germline assignment: CDR1 MDHEN and CDR2 SYDVKM. CDR3 length: 14 amino acids. Deletions cut 3 bases from V and 4 bases from J, with 13 bases between. The DNA for the CDR3 is TGTGCCAGCAGTTTTGGTGCAGGGGCTTACGAGCAGTACTTC. It yields the protein CASSFGAGAYEQYF.

This clone was detected only a few times. The rearrangement uses TRBV10-2 and TRBJ2-2; D possibly matches TRBD1 or TRBD2 (6 bases each). This CDR3 is built from 14 residues. V dropped 7 bases and J dropped 5 bases, with 14 bases sitting between them. Germline V gene data show CDR1 as WSHSY and CDR2 as SAAADI. In DNA, the CDR3 is TGCGCCAGCAAGGGGGAGGTTATGACCGGGGAGCTGTTTTTT. Its translation is CASKGEVMTGELFF.

The rearrangement uses TRBV4-3 and TRBJ2-5, with 8 bases aligning to TRBD1. Trimming at V came to 3 bases and at J to 7 bases, leaving 4 bases not matched to a gene. The CDR3 is 13 amino acids. The germline V gene encodes CDR1 LGHNA and CDR2 YSLEER. The chain's CDR3 is CASSHGQGGTQYF. DNA for the CDR3: TGCGCCAGCAGCCACGGACAGGGTGGGACCCAGTACTTC.

The chain links TRBV19 to TRBJ2-7; D perhaps matches TRBD1 (6 bases). Germline CDR1 reads LNHDA; CDR2 reads SQIVND (reference sequence). V gave up 6 bases and J gave up 0 bases, with 18 bases separating them. The CDR3 runs to 16 residues. The CDR3 loop is CASSTPGTGFSYEQYF. The CDR3 DNA reads as TGTGCCAGTAGCACCCCCGGAACAGGGTTCTCCTACGAGCAGTACTTC.

The rearrangement uses TRBV11-2 and TRBJ1-6, with 8 positions matching TRBD1. CDR1 SGHAT and CDR2 FQNNGV come from the germline V gene. The CDR3 is 13 amino acids. J was trimmed by 10 bases and V by 6 bases; bases with no gene match: 5. The CDR3 DNA reads as TGTGCCAGCAGACAGGGGGGTCGATCACCCCTCCACTTT. Its translation is CASRQGGRSPLHF.

CDR3 sequence reads: CASSSGRYEQYF. The CDR3 coding sequence is TGTGCCAGCAGCTCTGGGAGGTACGAGCAGTACTTC. This rearrangement joins TRBV7-9 to TRBJ2-7; D might be TRBD2 (6 bases). The CDR3 contains 12 residues. Germline-derived CDR1 and CDR2 are SEHNR and FQNEAQ (reference sequence). V lost 4 bases, J lost 4 bases, and 8 bases lay in between. The variable domain in full, completed from reference TRBV7-9 and TRBJ2-7, reads DTGVSQNPRHKITKRGQNVTFRCDPISEHNRLYWYRQTLGQGPEFLTYFQNEAQLEKSRLLSDRFSAERPKGSFSTLEIQRTEQGDSAMYLCASSSGRYEQYFGPGTRLTVT.

This chain joins TRBV6-7 and TRBJ1-5; tentative D call: TRBD1 (6 bases). TRBV6-7 is an open reading frame, and its role is uncertain. The CDR3 is 16 residues long. V lost 5 bases, J lost 12 bases, and 26 bases lay in between. The CDR3 DNA reads TGTGCCAGCAGTCCACATTCGGGACATATCAGCAATGGCCAGCATTTT. This codes for CASSPHSGHISNGQHF.

This clone was counted once. The chain links TRBV5-3 to TRBJ1-3, with D possibly matching TRBD1 (5 bases). TRBV5-3 is treated as an ORF (open reading frame) with a function not yet certain. V was cut by 8 bases and J by 1 base, with 22 bases left in between. The CDR3 has 17 amino acids. CDR3 loop: CASHNRGSRMSGNTIYF. CDR3 DNA sequence: TGTGCCAGCCATAACCGGGGCTCCCGGATGTCTGGAAACACCATATATTTT.

This clone was counted a few times. This sequence joins TRBV6-6 and TRBJ2-1; D is perhaps TRBD2 (6 bases). Trimming left V 7 bases short and J 0 bases short, with 16 bases between. Germline V CDR1 and CDR2: MNHNY, SVGAGI (reference sequence). This CDR3 comprises 16 residues. The CDR3, as DNA: TGTGCCAGCACCACCGGGACTTCAAGCTCCTACAATGAGCAGTTCTTC. Translating it yields CASTTGTSSSYNEQFF.

This clone was seen once. This chain connects TRBV3-1 (or the pseudogene TRBV3-2) to TRBJ2-7; 11 positions match TRBD2. V lost 6 bases and J lost 1; bases outside the gene matches: 2. The CDR3 sequence is 14 residues long. Germline lookup yields CDR1 LGHDT and CDR2 YNNKEL (reference sequence). In nucleotides, the CDR3 is TGTGCCAGCAGACTAGCGGGGGAATCCTACGAGCAGTACTTC. Its protein product is CASRLAGESYEQYF.

This chain joins TRBV30 and TRBJ1-5; possible D gene TRBD1, 6 bases. There are 16 residues in the CDR3. Trimming removed 3 bases from V and 0 bases from J, with 15 bases in between. Germline V gene data show CDR1 as GTSNPN and CDR2 as SVGIG (reference sequence). This CDR3 is CAWSLGGGFSNQPQHF. The CDR3, as DNA: TGTGCCTGGAGCCTCGGAGGGGGATTTAGCAATCAGCCCCAGCATTTT.

Only a few counts were recorded for this clone. V and J are TRBV28 and TRBJ1-2, with D possibly TRBD1 on 6 matching bases. The CDR3 contains 14 residues. Germline V CDR1 and CDR2: MDHEN, SYDVKM. The V gene lost 2 bases and the J gene lost 7 bases, with 14 bases spanning the gap. CDR3 protein: CASSLGTRMGGYTF. The CDR3 nucleotides are TGTGCCAGCAGTTTAGGGACAAGGATGGGTGGCTACACCTTC.